Sequencing of this T cell receptor beta chain was carried out in a study of T-cell reconstitution after alpha-beta-depleted transplantation in children. A TCRbeta library incorporating unique molecular identifiers was prepared. TCRdb re-called the PCR reads through MiXCR, storing one row per CDR3 protein. The table records some 500,000 distinct CDR3 sequences, approximately 32% of them present only once. CDR3 length: 13 residues. Germline V lookup: CDR1 MDHEN, CDR2 SYDVKM. With 6 bases removed from V and 7 bases from J, the gap between germline ends came to 15 bases. The chain has TRBV28 and TRBJ1-1, with D possibly matching TRBD1 (5 bases). The sample consisted of PBMCs from the stem cell graft donor, taken from the stem cell graft. This clonotype originated in a human donor who donated a stem cell graft to a child with aplastic anemia. The DNA for the CDR3 is TGTGCCAGCAGCCCCTCGTCGGGGGTTGAAGCTTTCTTT. Its translation is CASSPSSGVEAFF. The variable domain in full, completed from reference TRBV28 and TRBJ1-1, reads DVKVTQSSRYLVKRTGEKVFLECVQDMDHENMFWYRQDPGLGLRLIYFSYDVKMKEKGDIPEGYSVSREKKERFSLILESASTNQTSMYLCASSPSSGVEAFFGQGTRLTVV.